This TCR beta chain was identified in a study of blood T cell repertoires in COVID-19. On the study more broadly: From the United States, Italy and Spain came samples of acute and convalescent COVID-19. Sample material is recorded as cDNA or gDNA derived from T cells, B-cell-depleted T cells, or PBMCs.

This clone has a single count. CDR3 size: 13 residues. V gave up 4 bases and J gave up 0 bases, with 5 bases separating them. Per the germline V gene, CDR1 is KGHDR and CDR2 is SFDVKD. Profiling relied on immunoSEQ multiplex PCR, and the TCRdb table lists in-frame clones only, not all of them. Of some 83,000 clones listed, approximately 87% are singletons. This TCR was sampled from a man older than 75 in a cohort sampled during active COVID-19. Sequenced sample: peripheral blood. The chain combines TRBV24-1 with TRBJ1-2; the D is unclear. CDR3 coding DNA: TGTGCCACCAGTGACGGGGCTAACTATGGCTACACCTTC. Its translation: CATSDGANYGYTF.